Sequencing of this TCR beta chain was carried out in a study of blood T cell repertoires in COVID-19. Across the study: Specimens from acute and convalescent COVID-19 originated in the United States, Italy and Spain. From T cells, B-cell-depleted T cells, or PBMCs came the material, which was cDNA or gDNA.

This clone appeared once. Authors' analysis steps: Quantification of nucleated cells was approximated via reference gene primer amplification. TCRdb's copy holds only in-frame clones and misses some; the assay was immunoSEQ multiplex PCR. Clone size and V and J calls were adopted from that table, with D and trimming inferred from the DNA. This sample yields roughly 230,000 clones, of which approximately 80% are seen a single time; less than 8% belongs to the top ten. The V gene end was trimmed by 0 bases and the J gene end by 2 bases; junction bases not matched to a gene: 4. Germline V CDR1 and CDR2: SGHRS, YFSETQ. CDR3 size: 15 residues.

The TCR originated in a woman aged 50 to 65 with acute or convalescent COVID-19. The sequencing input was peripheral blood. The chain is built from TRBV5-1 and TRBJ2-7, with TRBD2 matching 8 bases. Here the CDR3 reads CASSLGTGGAYEQYF. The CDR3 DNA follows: TGCGCCAGCAGCTTGGGGACCGGGGGGGCCTACGAGCAGTACTTC.